This TCR beta chain derives from a study of identical twins. V trimming: 5 bases; J trimming: 7 bases; junction bases outside the gene matches: 6. This CDR3 has 15 amino acids. Germline V CDR1 and CDR2: SSHAT, FNYEAQ (reference sequence). A single record per CDR3 protein comes from TCRdb applying MiXCR to the 5' RACE reads. The top ten clones hold roughly 15% of a sample with approximately 250,000 distinct CDR3 sequences, 6.5% of them seen once. This clonotype was seen a handful of times. The same data also went into a second study, on T cells expressing NK-cell markers.

The sequenced sample consisted of CD8+ T cells sorted from blood. This TCR was sampled from a woman between 18 and 29 years old in good health. The V call is TRBV7-7, the J call TRBJ2-1, with 12 bases fitting TRBD2. CDR3 region: CASSPGLAGWNEQFF. In nucleotides, the CDR3 is TGTGCCAGCAGCCCCGGACTAGCGGGATGGAATGAGCAGTTCTTC.